This T cell receptor (beta chain) was retrieved from a study of PD-L1 blockade in urothelial cancer (dated by TCRdb to 2017 to 2019). For context, the study as a whole: Therapy was started in the mid-2010s for all patients, and atezolizumab 1,200 mg was administered intravenously every 3 weeks. A median of about 150,000 T cells and 80,000 or so unique TCRs was obtained from blood samples, and a median clonality of 0.080 was observed. In the same patients who had TCR sequencing, pretreatment tumors also underwent whole exome sequencing and RNA sequencing. Pretreatment blood TCR-seq was available for about 30 patients, at least one posttreatment blood collection was obtained for 25 or so patients, and tumor TCR-seq was available for 25 or so patients. The study, an exploratory multi-omic analysis, examined somatic, immune and clinical correlates of response to PD-L1 blockade with atezolizumab in urothelial cancer. Durable clinical benefit was defined as a progression-free survival longer than 6 months, and TCR features were additionally tested against progression-free survival and overall survival. Blood samples were analyzed at 3 weeks after treatment start (second dose) and at 6 weeks after treatment start. Pretreatment tumor samples and matched peripheral blood, collected serially before and after atezolizumab treatment, underwent TCR sequencing. Roughly 10 patients reached durable clinical benefit, while 20 to 25 patients did not. Patients had an ECOG performance status of 0 or 1 and had received between 0 and 3 prior chemotherapy regimens. About 90% of the 29 patients were identified as males with urothelial cancer of bladder origin, and a prior smoking history was reported by 18 of 29 patients.

Each PCR received spiked-in synthetic TCR analog templates so that absolute template abundance could be estimated from read counts. TCRbeta CDR3 regions were amplified from genomic DNA with bias-controlled V and J gene primers using the immunoSEQ assay. Sequencing of rearranged TCRbeta segments was performed at approximately 20X coverage. Per the source publication's procedure: Clustering was used to correct sequencing errors, and CDR3s were annotated against IMGT so that V, D and J genes could be assigned. Downstream analyses used only productive TCRbeta rearrangements, leaving out any out-of-frame or stop-codon sequences. Clonality was calculated as one minus the Shannon entropy normalized by the log of the number of unique productive sequences. Fisher's exact test with Benjamini-Hochberg correction, at a threshold of adjusted p below 0.01, was used to find clones that differed between time points or between blood and tumor. TCRdb took this table from immuneACCESS and kept in-frame rearrangements with V and J called. Such tables lack part of the clones; where checked against another copy, unresolved V genes explain under half of the gap, and the rest is unexplained. V and J calls and clone size come straight from that table; D and trimming were deduced from the DNA. This sample is represented by nearly 45,000 clones; around 82% of them were singletons. The biggest ten clones account for around 14% of the sample.

What the research found in general, with its limitations: Because the sample size was small (n ≈ 30) and many exploratory analyses were performed, the results are intended to be hypothesis-generating. Greater expansion of tumor-associated TCR clones in peripheral blood 3 weeks after the start of treatment was observed in patients with durable benefit (n of about 20, p = 0.022). A pretreatment peripheral blood TCR clonality below the median was linked to improved progression-free and overall survival.

This specimen's time point label, interpreted: peripheral blood 6 weeks after treatment start. The cohort comprised more than 25 patients with locally advanced or metastatic urothelial carcinoma treated at Memorial Sloan Kettering on a trial protocol. Peripheral blood mononuclear cells were collected pretreatment and during treatment, with between 1 and 8 total time points obtained per patient. The Qiagen DNeasy Blood extraction kit was used to purify genomic DNA from total PBMCs and tumor samples. Collected pretreatment and during treatment, PBMCs were isolated and stored as previously described. As regards this clone: It lacks a known antigen. Base qualities are not recorded, but no much larger clone differs from it by a single base.

Here the sequenced sample was PBMCs, taken around atezolizumab (anti-PD-L1) treatment. This sequence originates from a man aged 55 to 70 with urothelial cancer.

The CDR3 corresponds to CASSPDINYGYTF. DNA sequence: TGTGCCAGCAGCCCGGACATCAACTATGGCTACACCTTC. The V and J segments used are TRBV7-2 and TRBJ1-2; the D gene is perhaps TRBD1, from 5 matching bases. The CDR3 holds 13 amino acids from the cysteine to the phenylalanine. The retained sequence is limited to the CDR3, 39 bases, with the frame set at the first base. CDR1 and CDR2 were assigned from the germline V gene as SGHTA and FQGNSA. V sheds 5 bases and J sheds 2 bases, leaving 9 bases between their ends.